A single sample is the source of the 23 T cell receptor beta chains below, sequenced in a study of blood T cell repertoires in COVID-19. Repertoires were generated with immunoSEQ multiplex PCR, while TCRdb's copy carries only in-frame clones and drops some. The sample lists approximately 140,000 clones, about 91% occurring once. The material sequenced was peripheral blood. All receptors derive from a woman aged 55-75 years with acute or convalescent COVID-19.

The chain is built from TRBV10-2 and TRBJ1-4; 10 bases map to TRBD1. V dropped 10 bases and J dropped 7; count of bases not matched to a gene: 12. Germline CDR1 WSHSY, CDR2 SAAADI. The CDR3 length is 15 residues. The CDR3 region has the DNA TGCGCCACACGGGACAGGGGCCTTTCGCGTGAAAAACTGTTTTTT. It yields the protein CATRDRGLSREKLFF.

This clone came up a few times. This chain's CDR3 is CASKSGFSTDTQYF. The CDR3, as DNA: TGTGCCAGCAAATCCGGGTTCAGCACAGATACGCAGTATTTT. The gene calls are TRBV25-1 and TRBJ2-3; no firm D call. Between the trimmed V and J ends, which lost 7 bases and 0 bases, there was a span of 11 bases. The CDR3 is 14 residues long. Looked up from germline, CDR1 is MGHDK and CDR2 is SYGVNS.

The CDR3 sequence: CASSLGDRAYGYTF. CDR3 DNA: TGTGCCAGCAGCTTGGGGGACAGGGCCTATGGCTACACCTTC. This sequence joins TRBV5-8 and TRBJ1-2, with 9 bases fitting TRBD1. The CDR3 consists of 14 residues. J was trimmed by 4 bases and V by 0 bases; bases with no gene match: 1. The germline gives CDR1 SGHTS, CDR2 YDEGEE.

V usage is TRBV5-6 and J usage is TRBJ1-1, with D possibly TRBD1 on 5 matching bases. Germline V gives CDR1 SGHDT, CDR2 YYEEEE. With 0 bases removed from V and 8 bases from J, the gap between germline ends came to 5 bases. There are 11 residues in the CDR3. The CDR3: CASSLGQEAFF. The CDR3 DNA follows: TGTGCCAGCAGCTTGGGACAGGAAGCTTTCTTT.

CDR3 amino acids: CSALLAGGSNEQFF. CDR3 DNA: TGCAGCGCCCTCCTAGCGGGGGGCTCAAATGAGCAGTTCTTC. This chain links TRBV29-1 with TRBJ2-1, with TRBD2 identical over 11 bases. Germline-derived CDR1 and CDR2 are SQVTM and ANQGSEA. Trimming removed 7 bases from V and 7 bases from J; junction bases left unmatched: 9. CDR3 length: 14 amino acids.

V gene TRBV7-6 combines with J gene TRBJ2-7, with 12 bases fitting TRBD2. V lost 5 bases and J lost 4; bases outside the gene matches: 6. Germline V gene sequence: CDR1 SGHVS, CDR2 FNYEAQ. The CDR3 has 15 amino acids. The CDR3 reads CASSRTSGVPYEQYF. CDR3 nucleotides: TGTGCCAGCAGCAGGACTAGCGGGGTCCCGTACGAGCAGTACTTC.

This chain links TRBV12-3 or TRBV12-4 with TRBJ2-5; D is unclear. CDR3 length: 12 amino acids. The ends were cut back, 6 bases at V and 2 bases at J, with 7 bases in the middle. The CDR3 DNA reads TGTGCCAGCAGCCCACAGCAAGAGACCCAGTACTTC. Translating gives CASSPQQETQYF.

The rearrangement uses TRBV7-9 and TRBJ1-1; the match to TRBD1 covers 7 bases. This CDR3 has 14 amino acids. V was pared by 3 bases and J by 1 base, with 2 bases of the junction left unmatched. CDR1 is SEHNR, CDR2 FQNEAQ, per germline (reference sequence). The CDR3 reads CASSLGQSNTEAFF. The CDR3 DNA sequence: TGTGCCAGCAGCTTGGGACAGTCGAACACTGAAGCTTTCTTT.

This rearrangement joins TRBV30 to TRBJ1-2; 7 bases align to TRBD1. V lost 3 bases and J lost 7; bases outside the gene matches: 8. CDR3 length equals 13 residues. Germline V gives CDR1 GTSNPN, CDR2 SVGIG (reference sequence). This chain's CDR3 is CAWSGTASGGYTF. CDR3 sequence (DNA): TGTGCCTGGAGCGGGACAGCCTCGGGTGGCTACACCTTC.

This clone showed up just once. The chain is built from TRBV28 and TRBJ1-5; 9 nucleotides line up with TRBD1. CDR1 MDHEN and CDR2 SYDVKM come from the germline V gene. The CDR3 consists of 15 residues. V gave up 6 bases and J gave up 4 bases; unmatched junction bases: 7. In DNA form, the CDR3 reads TGTGCCAGCAGCACAGGGGGCAGCTGGAATCAGCCCCAGCATTTT. Protein sequence: CASSTGGSWNQPQHF. The variable domain in full, with the rest retrieved from reference TRBV28 and TRBJ1-5, is DVKVTQSSRYLVKRTGEKVFLECVQDMDHENMFWYRQDPGLGLRLIYFSYDVKMKEKGDIPEGYSVSREKKERFSLILESASTNQTSMYLCASSTGGSWNQPQHFGDGTRLSIL.

The chain carries TRBV19 and TRBJ2-7; TRBD1 is a possible D gene (5 bases). From germline, CDR1 is LNHDA and CDR2 SQIVND (reference sequence). The CDR3 spans 13 residues. The CDR3, as DNA: TGTGAACTACTTGTCCAGGGCACCTACGAGCAGTACTTC. This codes for CELLVQGTYEQYF.

This clone was counted a single time. V usage is TRBV9 and J usage is TRBJ1-5; 7 bases match TRBD1. The CDR3 length is 14 residues. The junction had 7 bases not matched to a gene; V was cut back by 4 bases and J by 6 bases. Germline V gene sequence: CDR1 SGDLS, CDR2 YYNGEE. CDR3 residues: CASSPRQGGQPQHF. In DNA form, the CDR3 reads TGTGCCAGCAGCCCACGACAGGGTGGTCAGCCCCAGCATTTT.

V is TRBV18 and J is TRBJ2-1; TRBD2 matches at 10 bases. J gave up 5 bases and V 0 bases, and 16 bases lay outside the gene matches. Germline CDR1 KGHSH, CDR2 LQKENI. The CDR3 is 20 amino acids. CDR3 sequence reads: CASSPPRGREIAGGHNEQFF. As DNA, the CDR3 is TGTGCCAGCTCACCACCTAGGGGAAGGGAAATAGCGGGGGGCCACAATGAGCAGTTCTTC.

The chain joins TRBV14 to TRBJ1-2, with D hard to call. Trimming took 4 bases from V and 7 from J, leaving 13 bases between them. This CDR3 is built from 13 residues. Germline CDR1 reads SGHDN; CDR2 reads FVKESK. Written as DNA, the CDR3 is TGTGCCAGCAGCCTGACCCGAGCGGTTGGCTACACCTTC. This sequence encodes CASSLTRAVGYTF.

The genes are TRBV27 and TRBJ1-2, with D perhaps TRBD1 (5 bases). The germline V and J ends were trimmed by 0 bases and 7 bases, with 18 bases remaining between them. The CDR3 is 16 residues long. CDR1 is MNHEY and CDR2 is SMNVEV in the germline V gene (reference sequence). In DNA, the CDR3 is TGTGCCAGCAGTTTATCGCCCCCCGGCAGGGCCGCTGGCTACACCTTC. It is translated as CASSLSPPGRAAGYTF.

The V call is TRBV4-1, the J call TRBJ1-1, with D maybe TRBD1 (6 bases). Trimming removed 0 bases from V and 8 bases from J, with 16 bases in between. This CDR3 has 15 amino acids. The germline CDR1 and CDR2 sequences are MGHRA and YSYEKL. The CDR3 region is CASSQDPTGQREAFF. The DNA for the CDR3 is TGCGCCAGCAGCCAAGATCCGACCGGACAGCGCGAAGCTTTCTTT.

Points on this clone: This sample includes further DNA sequences coding for the same CDR3. This chain uses TRBV9 with TRBJ1-3; tentative D call: TRBD1 (5 bases). Germline V CDR1 and CDR2: SGDLS, YYNGEE. This CDR3 comprises 15 residues. Trimming took 0 bases from V and 1 from J, leaving 8 bases between them. The CDR3, as DNA: TGTGCCAGCAGCGTAGCCCCAGGGTCTGGAAACACCATATATTTT. It yields the protein CASSVAPGSGNTIYF.

V and J are TRBV7-9 and TRBJ1-1; 7 bases match TRBD1. J was trimmed by 11 bases and V by 5 bases; bases with no gene match: 20. The length of the CDR3 is 16 residues. The V gene's germline CDR1 is SEHNR and CDR2 FQNEAQ (reference sequence). CDR3 DNA: TGTGCCAGCAGCCCATCCAGGACAGGTCCCCTCGTGAGGGCTTTCTTT. Amino acids: CASSPSRTGPLVRAFF.

This chain connects TRBV5-1 to TRBJ2-7; TRBD2 matches 8 bases. Per germline, CDR1 SGHRS and CDR2 YFSETQ. The CDR3 length is 15 residues. V lost 0 bases to trimming and J lost 2 bases; unmatched junction nucleotides: 4. CDR3 nucleotides: TGCGCCAGCAGCTTGGCAACTAGCGGCACCTACGAGCAGTACTTC. This sequence encodes CASSLATSGTYEQYF. Looking up the rest from reference TRBV5-1 and TRBJ2-7 gives the full variable domain: KAGVTQTPRYLIKTRGQQVTLSCSPISGHRSVSWYQQTPGQGLQFLFEYFSETQRNKGNFPGRFSGRQFSNSRSEMNVSTLELGDSALYLCASSLATSGTYEQYFGPGTRLTVT.

This clone was observed a handful of times. The chain has TRBV7-6 and TRBJ2-2; 9 bases agree with TRBD1. Germline V CDR1 and CDR2: SGHVS, FNYEAQ. Losses at the gene ends were 5 bases for V and 5 bases for J; bases not matched to a gene: 6. The CDR3 has 15 amino acids. The CDR3 reads CASSITGGETGELFF. The CDR3 coding sequence is TGTGCCAGCAGCATTACAGGGGGCGAAACCGGGGAGCTGTTTTTT.

CDR3 nucleotides: TGTGCCAGCAGCTTAGCTGGGGTAGCGGGAATAACGCCAGATACGCAGTATTTT. Its protein is CASSLAGVAGITPDTQYF. The V and J genes are TRBV7-2 and TRBJ2-3; 8 nucleotides align to TRBD2. Germline V gene lookup returns CDR1 SGHTA and CDR2 FQGNSA. The V and J ends lost 0 bases and 4 bases, in that order; junction bases with no gene match: 12. The CDR3 extends over 18 amino acids.

V and J are TRBV7-2 and TRBJ1-2; D not resolved. The ends were cut back, 1 base at V and 2 bases at J, with 14 bases in the middle. The CDR3 totals 16 residues. The germline gives CDR1 SGHTA, CDR2 FQGNSA. The CDR3 DNA reads as TGTGCCAGCAGCTTAGTATACAGCTCCTCCAACTATGGCTACACCTTC. Amino acids: CASSLVYSSSNYGYTF.

CDR3 in DNA: TGTGCCAGCAGCCAAGATCTGAGGGGGGGGGCGAGAAATGAGCAGTTCTTC. Encoded protein: CASSQDLRGGARNEQFF. This chain connects TRBV4-2 to TRBJ2-1; perhaps TRBD2 as D (7 bases). The V end was cut by 0 bases, the J end by 7 bases, with 19 bases between. CDR1 and CDR2 (germline): LGHNA, YNFKEQ. CDR3 length: 17 residues.